These 30 T cell receptor beta chains originate from one sample sequenced in a study of blood T cell repertoires in COVID-19. TCRdb keeps only in-frame clones here, not all; method: immunoSEQ multiplex PCR. Among about 280,000 clones, approximately 85% were seen once, and the ten largest hold 10% to 15%. Sequencing was carried out using peripheral blood. These receptors were taken from a human donor in a cohort sampled during active COVID-19.

The rearrangement links TRBV7-8 to TRBJ2-2, with D perhaps TRBD1 (5 bases). CDR3 size: 17 residues. V lost 5 bases and J lost 5, with 21 bases in between. CDR1 is SGHVS and CDR2 is FQNEAQ in the germline V gene. The chain's CDR3 is CASSPLQGQSWTGELFF. The CDR3 DNA reads as TGTGCCAGCAGCCCACTCCAGGGTCAGTCCTGGACCGGGGAGCTGTTTTTT.

V usage is TRBV20-1 and J usage is TRBJ2-4, with D perhaps TRBD1 (5 bases). CDR1 and CDR2 (germline): DFQATT, SNEGSKA (reference sequence). This CDR3 has 16 amino acids. Trimming pared 4 bases from V and 0 bases from J, leaving 16 bases between. The CDR3 DNA is TGCAGTGCTAATGATGGGGCGGAGCTAGCCAAAAACATTCAGTACTTC. The encoded protein is CSANDGAELAKNIQYF.

V gene TRBV7-9 combines with J gene TRBJ1-3; D is unclear. V was clipped by 1 base and J by 8 bases, with 9 bases between them. This CDR3 comprises 13 residues. Germline V gene lookup returns CDR1 SEHNR and CDR2 FQNEAQ (reference sequence). The CDR3 is CASSLVSVDTIYF. CDR3 in DNA: TGTGCCAGCAGCTTAGTTTCGGTTGACACCATATATTTT.

The chain has TRBV4-2 and TRBJ2-7; 7 bases fit TRBD1. CDR3 size: 16 residues. In germline, CDR1 is LGHNA, CDR2 YNFKEQ. Trimming at V came to 5 bases and at J to 5 bases, leaving 15 bases not matched to a gene. The CDR3 protein is CASSLRTGGGQNEQYF. The CDR3 DNA follows: TGTGCCAGCAGCTTACGGACAGGCGGCGGTCAGAACGAGCAGTACTTC.

This clone was recorded a few times. This chain uses TRBV10-3 with TRBJ2-1, with 12 bases fitting TRBD2. Germline V gene lookup returns CDR1 ENHRY and CDR2 SYGVKD. This CDR3 has 17 residues. V lost 0 bases to trimming and J lost 8 bases; unmatched junction nucleotides: 8. CDR3 nucleotides: TGTGCCATCAGTGAGTCGGCGACTAGCGGGAGATCGCATGAGCAGTTCTTC. Translating it yields CAISESATSGRSHEQFF.

The gene calls are TRBV9 and TRBJ1-6; D unclear. Germline V gene sequence: CDR1 SGDLS, CDR2 YYNGEE. V was shortened by 0 bases and J by 7 bases, with 8 bases between the two germline ends. The CDR3 is 14 amino acids. The CDR3 reads CASSVDYSNSPLHF. CDR3 nucleotides: TGTGCCAGCAGCGTAGATTACAGCAATTCACCCCTCCACTTT.

This rearrangement joins TRBV5-1 to TRBJ1-1; 8 positions agree with TRBD1. CDR3 size: 14 residues. Germline CDR1 and CDR2: SGHRS and YFSETQ. After removal of 0 bases from V and 5 bases from J, the junction contained 3 bases not matched to a gene. CDR3 coding DNA: TGCGCCAGCAGCTTGGGGACAGGGCCAACTGAAGCTTTCTTT. The encoded protein is CASSLGTGPTEAFF.

This chain uses TRBV5-1 with TRBJ2-2; no definite D call. Germline V gene sequence: CDR1 SGHRS, CDR2 YFSETQ. The ends were cut back, 4 bases at V and 10 bases at J, with 8 bases in the middle. CDR3 length: 11 amino acids. CDR3 amino acids: CASSHSAELFF. Written as DNA, the CDR3 is TGCGCCAGCAGCCACTCCGCGGAGCTGTTTTTT.

The table lists this clone with a few counts. This sequence joins TRBV2 and TRBJ2-1, with TRBD2 matching 11 bases. Trimming cost V 8 bases and J 3 bases; bases outside gene matches: 18. The germline V gene has CDR1 SNHLY and CDR2 FYNNEI. The CDR3 sequence is 19 residues long. The CDR3 sequence is CASARSGGLAGGYYNEQFF. DNA of the CDR3: TGTGCCAGCGCCCGGTCAGGGGGGCTAGCGGGAGGATACTACAATGAGCAGTTCTTC.

The chain recombines TRBV12-3 or TRBV12-4 with TRBJ2-1; tentative D call: TRBD2 (6 bases). The V end was cut by 6 bases, the J end by 10 bases, with 16 bases between. The CDR3 totals 13 residues. This CDR3 is CASRGLSTWEQFF. Written as DNA, the CDR3 is TGTGCCAGCAGAGGACTATCAACATGGGAGCAGTTCTTC.

The chain has TRBV3-1 (or the pseudogene TRBV3-2) and TRBJ2-5; 13 nucleotides line up with TRBD2. Germline V lookup: CDR1 LGHDT, CDR2 YNNKEL (reference sequence). The CDR3 length is 16 residues. Trimming at V came to 4 bases and at J to 4 bases, leaving 6 bases not matched to a gene. This chain's CDR3 is CASSPRTSGSRETQYF. The CDR3 nucleotides read TGTGCCAGCAGCCCTCGGACTAGCGGGAGCCGAGAGACCCAGTACTTC.

The rearrangement joins TRBV5-4 to TRBJ1-2, with 7 nucleotides matching TRBD1. CDR1 is SGHNT and CDR2 is YYREEE in the germline V gene (reference sequence). CDR3 size: 14 residues. Trimming at V came to 4 bases and at J to 8 bases, leaving 11 bases not matched to a gene. The CDR3 here is CASSTRQGPEGYTF. The CDR3 DNA reads TGTGCCAGCAGCACCCGACAGGGACCAGAGGGCTACACCTTC.

V is TRBV5-1 and J is TRBJ1-3, with no clear D. CDR1 and CDR2 from the germline V gene are SGHRS and YFSETQ. V lost 0 bases to trimming and J lost 2 bases, with 9 bases between them. The CDR3 contains 15 residues. The CDR3 reads CASSLDFGAGNTIYF. In DNA, the CDR3 is TGCGCCAGCAGCTTGGATTTCGGGGCTGGAAACACCATATATTTT.

The V call is TRBV7-2, the J call TRBJ2-3, with D possibly TRBD1 on 6 matching bases. Trimming removed 0 bases at V and 2 bases at J, with 15 bases between. The CDR3 has 17 residues. Germline V gene sequence: CDR1 SGHTA, CDR2 FQGNSA. CDR3 coding DNA: TGTGCCAGCAGCTTAGCGTCCCAGGGGCCTTCCACAGATACGCAGTATTTT. Protein product: CASSLASQGPSTDTQYF.

The V call is TRBV4-1, the J call TRBJ1-4; TRBD1 matches 7 bases. J gave up 2 bases and V 5 bases, and 5 bases lay outside the gene matches. Germline CDR1 and CDR2: MGHRA and YSYEKL. The CDR3 runs to 15 residues. The CDR3 nucleotides read TGCGCCAGCAGCTCCCTACAGGGGACTAATGAAAAACTGTTTTTT. It is translated as CASSSLQGTNEKLFF.

The V and J genes are TRBV5-5 and TRBJ2-7; 9 bases are shared with TRBD1. CDR1 and CDR2 (germline): SGHKS, YYEKEE (reference sequence). The junction had 3 bases not matched to a gene; V was cut back by 2 bases and J by 3 bases. The CDR3 is 14 amino acids. The CDR3 here is CASSLGQGFYEQYF. CDR3 nucleotides: TGTGCCAGCAGCTTAGGACAGGGGTTCTACGAGCAGTACTTC.

The chain recombines TRBV6-2 or TRBV6-3 with TRBJ2-7; 8 bases align to TRBD1. Germline V lookup: CDR1 MNHEY, CDR2 SVGEGT. This CDR3 has 13 residues. V dropped 2 bases and J dropped 5; count of bases not matched to a gene: 2. The CDR3, as DNA: TGTGCCAGCAGTTACCTGGACAGGGACGAGCAGTACTTC. Translation gives CASSYLDRDEQYF.

This clone was counted many times. V and J are TRBV7-9 and TRBJ2-7, with TRBD1 matching over 10 bases. The trim removed 5 bases at V and 4 bases at J, leaving 8 bases unmatched. The CDR3 extends over 15 amino acids. The germline CDR1 and CDR2 sequences are SEHNR and FQNEAQ (reference sequence). The DNA of the CDR3 is TGTGCCAGCAGCCCCTTAGGGACAGGGGATTACGAGCAGTACTTC. It translates to CASSPLGTGDYEQYF.

V and J are TRBV18 and TRBJ2-3; 10 positions agree with TRBD1. V lost 11 bases, J lost 4 bases, and 12 bases stayed unmatched. The CDR3 is 15 residues long. The germline V gene has CDR1 KGHSH and CDR2 LQKENI. The CDR3 spells CASLQDRGRADTQYF. CDR3 DNA: TGTGCCTCGCTCCAAGACAGGGGGCGAGCAGATACGCAGTATTTT.

The CDR3 nucleotides are TGTGCCAGCAAGGCAGCGGGATTTGATTCCGGGGAGCTGTTTTTT. Its protein product is CASKAAGFDSGELFF. The chain uses TRBV6-4 and TRBJ2-2; TRBD2 matches at 7 bases. CDR1 and CDR2 (germline): MRHNA, SNTAGT. Unmatched junction bases numbered 11, after V lost 7 bases and J lost 6 bases. The CDR3 totals 15 residues.

This clone was picked up one time. The V gene is TRBV18, the J gene TRBJ2-1; D is possibly TRBD2 (6 bases). CDR1 and CDR2 (germline): KGHSH, LQKENI. The ends were cut back, 1 base at V and 8 bases at J, with 12 bases in the middle. CDR3 length: 14 amino acids. The DNA for the CDR3 is TGTGCCAGCTCACCACTGTACGGGAGCGATGAGCAGTTCTTC. This gives the protein CASSPLYGSDEQFF.

This sequence joins TRBV18 and TRBJ2-7; 11 nucleotides align to TRBD2. J lost 4 bases, V lost 6 bases, and 8 bases had no gene match. Germline assignment: CDR1 KGHSH and CDR2 LQKENI. This CDR3 has 15 amino acids. The CDR3 region is CASSQASGRLYEQYF. CDR3 sequence (DNA): TGTGCCAGCTCCCAGGCTAGCGGGAGGTTGTACGAGCAGTACTTC.

This chain connects TRBV6-4 to TRBJ2-6; possibly TRBD2 for D (5 bases). The CDR3 covers 16 residues. Trimming took 8 bases from V and 0 from J, leaving 14 bases between them. Per germline, CDR1 MRHNA and CDR2 SNTAGT. The CDR3 sequence: CASPVSGSSGANVLTF. CDR3 DNA: TGTGCCAGCCCCGTTTCGGGGAGCTCTGGGGCCAACGTCCTGACTTTC.

This sequence joins TRBV5-1 and TRBJ2-1, with 14 positions matching TRBD2. Trimming cost V 4 bases and J 8 bases; bases outside gene matches: 5. The CDR3 has 15 residues. The germline gives CDR1 SGHRS, CDR2 YFSETQ. This chain's CDR3 is CASSTGLAGEDEQFF. DNA for the CDR3: TGCGCCAGCAGCACGGGACTAGCGGGAGAGGATGAGCAGTTCTTC.

The chain combines TRBV7-9 with TRBJ2-3; D gene unclear. The V end lost 0 bases, the J end lost 6 bases, and 10 bases lay between the germline ends. From germline, CDR1 is SEHNR and CDR2 FQNEAQ (reference sequence). The CDR3 extends over 14 amino acids. This CDR3 reads CASSLAAPLDTQYF. In DNA form, the CDR3 reads TGTGCCAGCAGCTTAGCGGCCCCGCTTGATACGCAGTATTTT.

This clone was picked up a small number of times. This chain links TRBV5-1 with TRBJ1-4; TRBD1 might be the D (5 bases). Trimming shortened V by 4 bases and J by 6 bases, and 16 bases separated the two germline ends. Germline V gives CDR1 SGHRS, CDR2 YFSETQ. This CDR3 has 15 amino acids. The CDR3 DNA sequence: TGCGCCAGCAGCCAAACAGGAAACTCCCATGAAAAACTGTTTTTT. This translates into CASSQTGNSHEKLFF. Full variable domain (remainder filled in from reference TRBV5-1 and TRBJ1-4): KAGVTQTPRYLIKTRGQQVTLSCSPISGHRSVSWYQQTPGQGLQFLFEYFSETQRNKGNFPGRFSGRQFSNSRSEMNVSTLELGDSALYLCASSQTGNSHEKLFFGSGTQLSVL.

The chain recombines TRBV5-1 with TRBJ2-7; no reliable D call. This CDR3 is built from 13 residues. Trimming stripped 3 bases from V and 3 bases from J, with 10 bases between. Germline-derived CDR1 and CDR2 are SGHRS and YFSETQ. The CDR3 spells CASSSENSYEQYF. As DNA, the CDR3 is TGCGCCAGCAGCTCCGAAAATAGCTACGAGCAGTACTTC.

The chain carries TRBV18 and TRBJ1-4, with 9 bases that match TRBD1. Germline values: CDR1 KGHSH, CDR2 LQKENI. The V segment lost 4 bases and the J segment 8 bases; nucleotides outside the gene matches: 2. The CDR3 is 13 residues long. The CDR3 is CASSQGQGEKLFF. As DNA, the CDR3 is TGTGCCAGCTCACAGGGACAGGGAGAAAAACTGTTTTTT.

The J gene is TRBJ2-2, the V gene TRBV6-1; possibly TRBD2 for D (5 bases). The V end was cut by 2 bases, the J end by 3 bases, with 10 bases between. This CDR3 comprises 15 residues. Germline CDR1 reads MNHNS; CDR2 reads SASEGT. The CDR3 DNA follows: TGTGCCAGCAGTGAAATGCGGGCTTACACCGGGGAGCTGTTTTTT. It yields the protein CASSEMRAYTGELFF.

The rearrangement uses TRBV5-8 and TRBJ2-3; 7 positions agree with TRBD1. V gave up 4 bases and J gave up 12 bases; unmatched junction bases: 2. The CDR3 runs 10 residues. Germline V CDR1 and CDR2: SGHTS, YDEGEE. The CDR3 nucleotides are TGTGCCAGCAGCCGGGACAGTCAGTATTTT. Translation gives CASSRDSQYF.